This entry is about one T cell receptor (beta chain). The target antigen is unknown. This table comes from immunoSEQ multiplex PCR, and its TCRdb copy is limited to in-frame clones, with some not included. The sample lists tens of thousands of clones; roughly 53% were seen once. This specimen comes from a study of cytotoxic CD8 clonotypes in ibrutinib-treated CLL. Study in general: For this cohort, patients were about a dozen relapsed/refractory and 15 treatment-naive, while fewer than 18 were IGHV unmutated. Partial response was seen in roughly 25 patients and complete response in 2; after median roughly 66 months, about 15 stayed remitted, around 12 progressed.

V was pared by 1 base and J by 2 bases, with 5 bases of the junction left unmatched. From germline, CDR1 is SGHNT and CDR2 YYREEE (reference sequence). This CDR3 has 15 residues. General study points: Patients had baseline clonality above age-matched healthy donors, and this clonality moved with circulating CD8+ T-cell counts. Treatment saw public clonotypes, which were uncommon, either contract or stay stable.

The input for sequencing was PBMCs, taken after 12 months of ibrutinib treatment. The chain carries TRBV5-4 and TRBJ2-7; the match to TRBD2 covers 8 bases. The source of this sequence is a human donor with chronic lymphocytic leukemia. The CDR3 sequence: CASSLILAGTYEQYF. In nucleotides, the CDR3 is TGTGCCAGCAGCTTGATATTAGCGGGAACCTACGAGCAGTACTTC.